This T cell receptor beta chain was sequenced in a study of blood T cell repertoires in COVID-19. About the study: PBMCs, B-cell-depleted T cells, or T cells provided the cDNA or gDNA that made up the material.

Clones were sequenced by immunoSEQ multiplex PCR, and TCRdb holds only the in-frame ones, with some missing. The table lists tens of thousands of clones, more than 75% of them singletons, with roughly 13% in the top ten. V was cut by 6 bases and J by 5 bases, with 19 bases left in between. CDR3 length equals 15 residues. Germline loops: CDR1 MNHEY, CDR2 SVGAGI. The chain carries TRBV6-5 and TRBJ2-5, with a weak D call TRBD2 (6 bases). Sequences were obtained from peripheral blood. This TCR came from a woman of 80 years or more with acute or convalescent COVID-19. The chain's CDR3 is CASRKLARGQETQYF. The CDR3 DNA is TGTGCCAGCAGAAAACTAGCTAGAGGGCAGGAGACCCAGTACTTC.